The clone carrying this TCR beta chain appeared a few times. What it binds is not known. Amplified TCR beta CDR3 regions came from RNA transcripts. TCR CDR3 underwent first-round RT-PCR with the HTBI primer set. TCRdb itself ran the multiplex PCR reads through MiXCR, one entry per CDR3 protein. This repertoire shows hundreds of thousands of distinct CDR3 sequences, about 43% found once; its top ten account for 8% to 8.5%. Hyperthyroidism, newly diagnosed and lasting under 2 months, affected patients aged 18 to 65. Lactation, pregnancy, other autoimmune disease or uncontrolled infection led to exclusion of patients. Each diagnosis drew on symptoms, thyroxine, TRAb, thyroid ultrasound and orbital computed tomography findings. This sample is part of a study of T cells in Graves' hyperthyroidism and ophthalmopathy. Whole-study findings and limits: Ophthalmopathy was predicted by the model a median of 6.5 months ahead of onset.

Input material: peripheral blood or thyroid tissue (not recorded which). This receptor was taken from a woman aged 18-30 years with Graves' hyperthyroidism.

In DNA, the CDR3 is TGTGCCAGCAGCTTATTGGAGCAAGCCCGGGGGTACGAGCAGTACTTC. Translating it yields CASSLLEQARGYEQYF. The gene calls are TRBV7-9 and TRBJ2-7; D may be TRBD2 (6 bases). V lost 2 bases and J lost 4, with 18 bases in between. CDR1 and CDR2 from the germline V gene are SEHNR and FQNEAQ (reference sequence). The CDR3 has 16 amino acids. The full variable domain, with the rest looked up from reference TRBV7-9 and TRBJ2-7, is DTGVSQNPRHKITKRGQNVTFRCDPISEHNRLYWYRQTLGQGPEFLTYFQNEAQLEKSRLLSDRFSAERPKGSFSTLEIQRTEQGDSAMYLCASSLLEQARGYEQYFGPGTRLTVT.